This TCR beta chain was sequenced during a study of blood T cell repertoires in COVID-19. Study summary: Samples representing acute and convalescent COVID-19 were sourced from the United States, Italy and Spain. The cDNA or gDNA used as material had been derived from T cells, B-cell-depleted T cells, or PBMCs.

TCRdb keeps only in-frame clones here, not all; method: immunoSEQ multiplex PCR. The repertoire holds 200,000 to 250,000 clones, with roughly 80% as singletons. Trimming left V 5 bases short and J 8 bases short, with 21 bases between. CDR3 length: 15 residues. Germline V gene data show CDR1 as SEHNR and CDR2 as FQNEAQ (reference sequence). The TCR sequence derives from a woman older than 75 with acute or convalescent COVID-19. The sequencing sample was made of peripheral blood. The chain is built from TRBV7-9 and TRBJ1-2, with a possible D match to TRBD1 (6 bases). The CDR3 DNA is TGTGCCAGCAGCGATTACAGGGTAGGACTGGCGGGCTACACCTTC. Amino acid sequence: CASSDYRVGLAGYTF.